These 14 T cell receptor beta chains were all obtained from the same sample, sequenced in a study of T cell responses to AZD1222 COVID-19 vaccine. Generated by immunoSEQ multiplex PCR, the TCRdb table keeps only in-frame clones and is missing some. The sample lists roughly 130,000 clones; about 90% were seen once. Specimen: peripheral blood, collected 28 days after the second AZD1222 dose. The receptors derive from an adult who received the AZD1222 COVID-19 vaccine.

The rearrangement links TRBV5-1 to TRBJ1-4; D unclear. Looked up from germline, CDR1 is SGHRS and CDR2 is YFSETQ. V lost 1 base and J 5 bases, leaving 9 bases between the germline ends. CDR3 length: 14 amino acids. CDR3 amino acids: CASSLRADNEKLFF. Here the CDR3 DNA reads TGCGCCAGCAGCTTGAGGGCTGACAATGAAAAACTGTTTTTT. The full variable domain, with the rest looked up from reference TRBV5-1 and TRBJ1-4, is KAGVTQTPRYLIKTRGQQVTLSCSPISGHRSVSWYQQTPGQGLQFLFEYFSETQRNKGNFPGRFSGRQFSNSRSEMNVSTLELGDSALYLCASSLRADNEKLFFGSGTQLSVL.

V and J are TRBV2 and TRBJ1-5, with D perhaps matching TRBD1 (5 bases). CDR3 size: 13 residues. Trimming removed 7 bases from V and 5 bases from J, with 12 bases in between. CDR1 is SNHLY, CDR2 FYNNEI, per germline. CDR3 in DNA: TGTGCCAGCAAAAGGGACTGGGATCAGCCCCAGCATTTT. Translated: CASKRDWDQPQHF.

The V gene is TRBV28, the J gene TRBJ1-5; TRBD1 might be the D (5 bases). The CDR3 spans 14 residues. Deletions cut 1 base from V and 3 bases from J, with 7 bases between. The germline V gene has CDR1 MDHEN and CDR2 SYDVKM. The CDR3: CASSLLGLNQPQHF. The CDR3 coding sequence is TGTGCCAGCAGTTTATTGGGACTCAATCAGCCCCAGCATTTT.

A single count supports this clone. The chain recombines TRBV19 with TRBJ1-5; D might be TRBD1 (5 bases). Germline CDR1 is LNHDA and CDR2 is SQIVND (reference sequence). The V gene lost 1 base and the J gene lost 1 base, with 8 bases spanning the gap. This CDR3 is built from 15 residues. CDR3 region: CASSIAGLSNQPQHF. CDR3 nucleotides: TGTGCCAGTAGTATAGCGGGGCTCAGCAATCAGCCCCAGCATTTT.

J is TRBJ1-5 and V is TRBV28; TRBD1 might be the D (5 bases). The CDR3 contains 14 residues. The germline V gene has CDR1 MDHEN and CDR2 SYDVKM. Between the trimmed V and J ends, which lost 2 bases and 0 bases, there was a span of 5 bases. The DNA of the CDR3 is TGTGCCAGCAGTTTAGGGGGTAGCAATCAGCCCCAGCATTTT. This encodes CASSLGGSNQPQHF.

The rearrangement uses TRBV5-6 and TRBJ2-7; 9 bases align to TRBD1. Germline-derived CDR1 and CDR2 are SGHDT and YYEEEE. V lost 2 bases to trimming and J lost 2 bases; unmatched junction nucleotides: 2. CDR3 length: 14 amino acids. As DNA, the CDR3 is TGTGCCAGCAGCTTTTGGACAGGGGCCTACGAGCAGTACTTC. As protein: CASSFWTGAYEQYF.

This clone came up once. In DNA, the CDR3 is TGCAGCGTAGTCAAAGCAGGGAACACTGAAGCTTTCTTT. It is translated as CSVVKAGNTEAFF. This chain connects TRBV29-1 to TRBJ1-1; D gene ambiguous. The V gene's germline CDR1 is SQVTM and CDR2 ANQGSEA. Trimming pared 6 bases from V and 1 base from J, leaving 12 bases between. The CDR3 runs 13 residues.

This clone was counted once. This sequence joins TRBV28 and TRBJ2-1; D gene uncertain. There are 15 residues in the CDR3. Germline loops: CDR1 MDHEN, CDR2 SYDVKM. Trimming stripped 5 bases from V and 0 bases from J, with 11 bases between. In DNA form, the CDR3 reads TGTGCCAGCAGTCCACTGGGGATCTCCTACAATGAGCAGTTCTTC. Protein: CASSPLGISYNEQFF.

The rearrangement uses TRBV6-2 or TRBV6-3 and TRBJ2-1; no firm D call. V was cut by 6 bases and J by 10 bases, with 13 bases left in between. Looked up from germline, CDR1 is MNHEY and CDR2 is SVGEGT. This CDR3 spans 12 amino acids. In nucleotides, the CDR3 is TGTGCCAGCAGCAAAGACCGACTGGAGCAGTTCTTC. This sequence encodes CASSKDRLEQFF.

The chain uses TRBV7-3 and TRBJ2-5, with D maybe TRBD1 (5 bases). In germline, CDR1 is SGHTA, CDR2 FQGTGA. The CDR3 runs 14 residues. V was trimmed by 4 bases and J by 3 bases, leaving 12 bases between them. For the CDR3, the DNA is TGTGCCAGCAGCTCGTCCAGGGTCGAAGAGACCCAGTACTTC. Translated, it gives CASSSSRVEETQYF.

The chain employs TRBV3-1 (or the pseudogene TRBV3-2) and TRBJ1-2, with a possible D match to TRBD1 (6 bases). Germline V gives CDR1 LGHDT, CDR2 YNNKEL (reference sequence). The CDR3 is 17 amino acids. Trimming cost V 4 bases and J 8 bases, with 26 bases left between them. The CDR3 loop is CASSLGIGARGASGYTF. Here the CDR3 DNA reads TGTGCCAGCAGCCTGGGGATTGGCGCCCGGGGGGCAAGCGGCTACACCTTC.

The genes are TRBV12-3 or TRBV12-4 and TRBJ1-5; D is uncertain. Trimming shortened V by 5 bases and J by 5 bases, and 10 bases separated the two germline ends. The CDR3 loop spans 13 amino acids. In nucleotides, the CDR3 is TGTGCCAGCAGTACAACACTCTATCAGCCCCAGCATTTT. It encodes CASSTTLYQPQHF.

This chain uses TRBV4-3 with TRBJ1-3, with D unclear. The CDR3 is 15 residues long. Germline CDR1 LGHNA, CDR2 YSLEER. Trimming stripped 4 bases from V and 0 bases from J, with 10 bases between. CDR3 loop: CASSPASDSGNTIYF. CDR3 DNA sequence: TGCGCCAGCAGCCCAGCGTCCGACTCTGGAAACACCATATATTTT.

The chain links TRBV4-2 to TRBJ2-1; 11 bases are a match to TRBD2. V was pared by 4 bases and J by 7 bases, with 12 bases of the junction left unmatched. Germline CDR1 LGHNA, CDR2 YNFKEQ. This CDR3 contains 17 residues. The CDR3 DNA follows: TGTGCCAGCAGCCTTCACCCTAGCGGGGGGCCGGGGAATGAGCAGTTCTTC. It codes for CASSLHPSGGPGNEQFF.